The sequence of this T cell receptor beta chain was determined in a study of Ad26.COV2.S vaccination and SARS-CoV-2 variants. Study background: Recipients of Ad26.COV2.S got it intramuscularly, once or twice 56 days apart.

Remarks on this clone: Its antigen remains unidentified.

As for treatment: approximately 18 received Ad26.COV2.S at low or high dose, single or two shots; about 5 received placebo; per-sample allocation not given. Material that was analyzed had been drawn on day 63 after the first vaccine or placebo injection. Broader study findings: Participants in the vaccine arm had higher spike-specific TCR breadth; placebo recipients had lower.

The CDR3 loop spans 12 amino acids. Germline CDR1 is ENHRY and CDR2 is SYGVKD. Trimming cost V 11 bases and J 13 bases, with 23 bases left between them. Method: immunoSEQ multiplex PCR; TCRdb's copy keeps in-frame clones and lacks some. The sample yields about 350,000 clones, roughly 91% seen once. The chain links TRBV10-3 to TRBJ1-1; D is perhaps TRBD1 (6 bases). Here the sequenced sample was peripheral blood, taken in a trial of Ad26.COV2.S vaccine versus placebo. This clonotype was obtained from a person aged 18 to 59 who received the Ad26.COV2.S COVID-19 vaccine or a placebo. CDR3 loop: CAVEQGPAVFFF. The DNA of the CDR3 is TGTGCCGTCGAACAGGGTCCCGCCGTATTTTTCTTT.